This TCR beta chain was sequenced during a study of T cell responses to AZD1222 COVID-19 vaccine. Clones were sequenced by immunoSEQ multiplex PCR, and TCRdb holds only the in-frame ones, with some missing. This table holds 100,000 to 150,000 clones, about 88% found once. Germline V gene lookup returns CDR1 MNHEY and CDR2 SVGEGT. Losses at the gene ends were 0 bases for V and 0 bases for J; bases not matched to a gene: 2. CDR3 length equals 16 residues. Study results and caveats: Scientists sampled the repertoires only once the peak T cell response had passed. Donor demographics were predominantly white British with a female majority; clonal diversity may be underestimated.

Turning to this clone: The antigen is unknown.

The V call is TRBV6-2 or TRBV6-3, the J call TRBJ2-5; TRBD2 agrees at 9 bases. Sequencing was performed on peripheral blood, taken on day 0 of AZD1222 vaccination. The sequence derives from an adult in good health. In DNA form, the CDR3 reads TGTGCCAGCAGTTACTCGCTAGCGGGGAACCAAGAGACCCAGTACTTC. It translates to CASSYSLAGNQETQYF.